The present TCR beta chain was sequenced within a study of T cells in Graves' hyperthyroidism and ophthalmopathy (dated by TCRdb to about 2019). Concerning the study at large: Peripheral blood samples were taken at initial diagnosis, before any treatment was given. The approximately 97 discovery patients were randomly divided into training and test sets at a 7:3 ratio. After blood sampling, hyperthyroidism patients were treated with methimazole at a starting dose of 30 mg daily, and ophthalmopathy patients were treated with high-dose intravenous methylprednisolone. TCR Vbeta CDR3 sequencing of 135 peripheral blood samples (over 40 ophthalmopathy, around 80 hyperthyroidism and approximately 17 progressor patients) is reported in the paper. Whether ophthalmopathy could be predicted prospectively was tested in an independent validation cohort made up of approximately 19 hyperthyroidism patients plus 17 patients who later progressed to ophthalmopathy. To identify distinguishing TCR V-J signatures, a discovery cohort of about 95 patients was used, comprising approximately 40 with Graves' ophthalmopathy and some 60 with stable Graves' hyperthyroidism. Thyroid tissue and blood T-cell repertoires from six Graves' hyperthyroidism patients were also compared in the study.

This clonotype occurred many times. What antigen it recognizes has not been identified. Per-base quality was not reported, and no clone a single base away is much larger than it. Stable Graves' hyperthyroidism was defined as no progression to ophthalmopathy during 18 months of follow-up. The hyperthyroidism patients were between 18 and 65 years old and newly diagnosed, with a disease duration of less than 2 months. Patients with uncontrolled infections, other autoimmune diseases, pregnancy or lactation were excluded. Diagnoses were established on the basis of clinical symptoms, serum thyroxine and TRAb, thyroid ultrasound, and orbital computed tomography. Ficoll-Paque density gradient centrifugation was used to isolate PBMCs from approximately 10 ml of fresh peripheral blood. Total RNA was extracted with Trizol reagent, and quality was checked on an Agilent 2100 Bioanalyzer. CDR1 and CDR2 were assigned from the germline V gene as MNHNS and SASEGT. The junction carries 15 bases between V and J, which are trimmed by 7 bases and 3 bases respectively. CDR3 length: 14 amino acids, cysteine to phenylalanine. The DNA shown is the 42-base CDR3, in frame from base 1.

Study-level results and caveats: Ophthalmopathy was separated from stable hyperthyroidism by a 13 V-J signature model, with around 88% sensitivity and about 84% specificity obtained in cross-validation and 80%/75% obtained in testing. Most expanded thyroid clonotypes (frequency above 0.001) were also detected in blood, a finding suggesting that blood repertoires may reflect thyroid immune responses. No statistical method was used to set the sample size in advance, and investigators knew the group allocation. During validation, the model predicted progression to ophthalmopathy a median of about 6.3 months ahead of onset, with around 70% sensitivity and roughly 72% specificity.

The TCR beta CDR3 regions were amplified from RNA transcripts. For the first round of RT-PCR on the TCR CDR3, the HTBI primer set was used together with the Qiagen OneStep RT-PCR kit. The libraries were constructed in a second round of multiplex PCR and then size-selected and purified. Libraries were sequenced paired-end with 100 bp reads on an Illumina HiSeq2000. On the study's bioinformatics: SOAPnuke was used to process the raw data, removing reads that contained adapters or uncalled bases, had a mean Phred below 15, or lacked an exact match to the constant primer or identifier. High-quality paired reads were merged with COPE v1.2.5, and unique nucleotide sequences were defined as clonotypes. MiTCR v1.1 was used to align the clonotypes against IMGT TRBV, TRBD and TRBJ reference segments. The analysis included only V-J combinations with a frequency above 0.0001, which together covered about 99% of the repertoires. A TCS score was defined as the ratio of F50 (clonal expansion) to E x V (chaos), with BLOSUM62-based TCRdist applied between CDR3 peptides within each V-J. Welch's t-statistics and random forest reduced some 510 V-J features to roughly 13, which were used in a naive Bayes classifier (R e1071). TCRdb redid the processing of the public reads, applying fastp at Q25 and MiXCR, and retained in-frame beta chains. Rows with a matching CDR3 protein are joined into one entry that keeps the most common DNA and genes. The V and J calls reflect TCRdb's pipeline rather than the authors' work. Present in this sample are about 350,000 distinct CDR3 sequences, over 15% of which were seen just once. About 3.7% of the sample is held by the ten biggest clonotypes.

Input material: blood. The V and J segments used are TRBV6-1 and TRBJ1-2; the D segment cannot be called with confidence. This TCR derives from a woman aged 18-29 years with Graves' hyperthyroidism. The nucleotide sequence is given as TGTGCCAGCACTACCCCGGGGAGGGACTATGGCTACACCTTC. It specifies CASTTPGRDYGYTF.